The 24 T cell receptor beta chains below come from one sample, sequenced in a study of blood T cell repertoires in COVID-19. TCRdb's table, derived via immunoSEQ multiplex PCR, lists solely in-frame clones and lacks some. The sample lists about 140,000 clones; roughly 85% were seen once. The sequencing input was PBMCs or T cells enriched from blood (not recorded which). All receptors derive from a woman aged 50 to 60 who had recovered from COVID-19.

The rearrangement links TRBV4-1 to TRBJ2-1, with 9 positions matching TRBD2. The ends lost 0 bases at V and 7 bases at J; junction bases unmatched: 10. This CDR3 has 17 residues. CDR1 is MGHRA, CDR2 YSYEKL, per germline. CDR3: CASSQERRGGWGNEQFF. For the CDR3, the DNA is TGCGCCAGCAGCCAAGAGAGGCGGGGGGGCTGGGGGAATGAGCAGTTCTTC.

This rearrangement joins TRBV7-8 to TRBJ2-6, with 7 bases fitting TRBD1. Germline assignment: CDR1 SGHVS and CDR2 FQNEAQ. With 1 base clipped from V and 0 bases from J, the junction kept 6 bases outside the gene matches. This CDR3 contains 18 residues. The CDR3 DNA reads as TGTGCCAGCAGCTTAGGGACAGGTTTCGTCTCTGGGGCCAACGTCCTGACTTTC. This encodes CASSLGTGFVSGANVLTF.

This chain's CDR3 is CASSLPRDTFREQFF. CDR3 coding DNA: TGTGCCAGCAGCTTACCACGGGACACCTTCCGTGAGCAGTTCTTC. This chain links TRBV5-4 with TRBJ2-1; tentative D call: TRBD1 (6 bases). The CDR3 is made up of 15 amino acids. CDR1 is SGHNT, CDR2 YYREEE, per germline (reference sequence). The V gene lost 2 bases and the J gene lost 9 bases, with 18 bases spanning the gap.

This clone was seen only once. V usage is TRBV18 and J usage is TRBJ1-5; D gene unclear. Germline-derived CDR1 and CDR2 are KGHSH and LQKENI. There are 12 residues in the CDR3. Trimming removed 4 bases from V and 7 bases from J, with 8 bases in between. The CDR3 loop reads CASSQSRQPQHF. In nucleotides, the CDR3 is TGTGCCAGCTCACAATCACGGCAGCCCCAGCATTTT.

This chain joins TRBV11-2 and TRBJ2-7; perhaps TRBD1 as D (6 bases). Germline V CDR1 and CDR2: SGHAT, FQNNGV. This CDR3 comprises 14 residues. V was shortened by 1 base and J by 2 bases, with 9 bases between the two germline ends. As DNA, the CDR3 is TGTGCCAGCAGCTTAGGGGGACATGCCTACGAGCAGTACTTC. Translated, it gives CASSLGGHAYEQYF.

V usage is TRBV10-2 and J usage is TRBJ2-5; 7 nucleotides match TRBD2. CDR3 length equals 15 residues. Germline CDR1 WSHSY, CDR2 SAAADI. Trimming cost V 2 bases and J 4 bases; bases outside gene matches: 7. CDR3 loop: CASSEKREGRETQYF. In DNA form, the CDR3 reads TGCGCCAGCAGTGAGAAAAGGGAGGGTAGAGAGACCCAGTACTTC.

The rearrangement joins TRBV18 to TRBJ2-7, with D maybe TRBD1 (6 bases). The V gene lost 2 bases and the J gene lost 0 bases, with 11 bases spanning the gap. The CDR3 sequence is 15 residues long. CDR1 is KGHSH and CDR2 is LQKENI in the germline V gene. The CDR3 region is CASSPNRASSYEQYF. For the CDR3, the DNA is TGTGCCAGCTCACCAAACAGGGCTAGCTCCTACGAGCAGTACTTC.

This clone occurred once. The chain joins TRBV28 to TRBJ2-3; 10 positions agree with TRBD1. The CDR3 totals 14 residues. The V gene's germline CDR1 is MDHEN and CDR2 SYDVKM. Trimming took 6 bases from V and 4 from J; bases not matched to a gene: 4. Here the CDR3 DNA reads TGTGCCAGCAGCCCGGGACAGGGGCCAGATACGCAGTATTTT. Translating it yields CASSPGQGPDTQYF.

The chain links TRBV29-1 to TRBJ2-3; 10 nucleotides agree with TRBD2. V lost 6 bases and J lost 5; bases outside the gene matches: 8. The CDR3 sequence is 14 residues long. Germline loops: CDR1 SQVTM, CDR2 ANQGSEA. CDR3 loop: CSVRLAGMRDTQYF. The CDR3 DNA sequence: TGCAGCGTGCGACTAGCGGGCATGAGAGATACGCAGTATTTT.

The chain links TRBV7-6 to TRBJ2-7; 8 positions match TRBD1. Per the germline V gene, CDR1 is SGHVS and CDR2 is FNYEAQ. J was trimmed by 2 bases and V by 1 base; bases with no gene match: 7. This CDR3 is built from 16 residues. The CDR3 reads CASSLGSGGDPYEQYF. DNA for the CDR3: TGTGCCAGCAGCTTAGGGTCAGGGGGCGACCCCTACGAGCAGTACTTC.

This clone was seen more than once but under ten times. V usage is TRBV29-1 and J usage is TRBJ2-5; D gene ambiguous. The CDR3 contains 12 residues. Looked up from germline, CDR1 is SQVTM and CDR2 is ANQGSEA. The ends were cut back, 4 bases at V and 5 bases at J, with 11 bases in the middle. This CDR3 reads CSVVTSSETQYF. CDR3 nucleotide sequence: TGCAGCGTTGTGACTTCGTCCGAGACCCAGTACTTC.

The genes are TRBV29-1 and TRBJ2-5; maybe TRBD2 (6 bases). Per the germline V gene, CDR1 is SQVTM and CDR2 is ANQGSEA. This CDR3 has 16 residues. V was pared by 5 bases and J by 2 bases, with 21 bases between. This CDR3 is CSVQQPRVAEQETQYF. The CDR3, as DNA: TGCAGCGTTCAACAACCGAGGGTAGCGGAACAAGAGACCCAGTACTTC.

The J gene is TRBJ2-2, the V gene TRBV7-9; D perhaps matches TRBD1 (5 bases). Germline lookup yields CDR1 SEHNR and CDR2 FQNEAQ (reference sequence). This CDR3 region has 16 residues. V was cut by 5 bases and J by 2 bases, with 15 bases left in between. In nucleotides, the CDR3 is TGTGCCAGCAGCCCCTTGGACATATTTAACACCGGGGAGCTGTTTTTT. Translation: CASSPLDIFNTGELFF.

This chain links TRBV5-4 with TRBJ1-6; 9 nucleotides agree with TRBD1. This CDR3 comprises 14 residues. With V trimmed by 4 bases and J by 9 bases, 5 bases remained unmatched. CDR1 and CDR2 (germline): SGHNT, YYREEE (reference sequence). The CDR3 is CASSPGQGSSPLHF. The DNA of the CDR3 is TGTGCCAGCAGCCCGGGACAGGGTAGTTCACCCCTCCACTTT.

The CDR3 nucleotides are TGTGCCAGCAGTCCTGACGGGGGGCGTCAGCCCCAGCATTTT. Its protein is CASSPDGGRQPQHF. The chain combines TRBV5-6 with TRBJ1-5, with D perhaps TRBD1 (6 bases). V lost 5 bases to trimming and J lost 6 bases, with 15 bases between them. Germline CDR1 SGHDT, CDR2 YYEEEE. The CDR3 is made up of 14 amino acids.

V is TRBV19 and J is TRBJ1-4; no firm D call. CDR1 and CDR2 from the germline V gene are LNHDA and SQIVND (reference sequence). V lost 5 bases and J 0 bases, leaving 7 bases between the germline ends. The CDR3 consists of 14 residues. This CDR3 reads CASSVSATNEKLFF. For the CDR3, the DNA is TGTGCCAGTAGTGTCAGCGCAACTAATGAAAAACTGTTTTTT.

The chain has TRBV2 and TRBJ1-5; a weak D match, TRBD1 (5 bases). Germline V gene data show CDR1 as SNHLY and CDR2 as FYNNEI. The CDR3 is 13 residues long. In DNA form, the CDR3 reads TGTGCGATGGGGCCAGGGCGCAATCAGCCCCAGCATTTT. As protein: CAMGPGRNQPQHF.

This clone has a handful of counts. The V gene is TRBV7-2, the J gene TRBJ2-2; unclear D gene. Germline-derived CDR1 and CDR2 are SGHTA and FQGNSA. The germline V and J ends were trimmed by 3 bases and 13 bases, with 9 bases remaining between them. The CDR3 extends over 11 amino acids. The CDR3 region is CASSFYGGLFF. The CDR3 DNA reads as TGTGCCAGCAGCTTTTACGGTGGGCTGTTTTTT.

The chain couples TRBV27 to TRBJ1-1; unclear D gene. Trimming pared 6 bases from V and 0 bases from J, leaving 8 bases between. In germline, CDR1 is MNHEY, CDR2 SMNVEV (reference sequence). This CDR3 has 13 residues. Here the CDR3 reads CASRLKLNTEAFF. The DNA of the CDR3 is TGTGCCAGCAGACTTAAGTTGAACACTGAAGCTTTCTTT.

The CDR3 is CASSRDRKSYEQYF. The CDR3 DNA is TGCGCCAGCAGCCGGGACAGGAAATCCTACGAGCAGTACTTC. The gene calls are TRBV5-1 and TRBJ2-7, with TRBD1 matching 8 bases. Trimming cost V 4 bases and J 1 base; bases outside gene matches: 4. The germline V gene encodes CDR1 SGHRS and CDR2 YFSETQ. CDR3 length equals 14 residues.

V is TRBV11-3 and J is TRBJ1-3; D is unclear. V gave up 6 bases and J gave up 6 bases, with 12 bases separating them. CDR1 is SGHNT, CDR2 YENEEA, per germline. The CDR3 contains 13 residues. As DNA, the CDR3 is TGTGCCAGCAGGACAAGTCTGGAAAACACCATATATTTT. Protein product: CASRTSLENTIYF.

This chain connects TRBV5-1 to TRBJ2-5, with TRBD2 matching 10 bases. CDR1 SGHRS and CDR2 YFSETQ come from the germline V gene. Losses at the gene ends were 5 bases for V and 1 base for J; bases not matched to a gene: 2. This CDR3 is 14 amino acids long. CDR3 in DNA: TGCGCCAGCAGAGCTAGCGGGGGCCAAGAGACCCAGTACTTC. It is translated as CASRASGGQETQYF.

The chain employs TRBV30 and TRBJ2-5; 10 nucleotides agree with TRBD2. The V and J ends lost 1 base and 3 bases, in that order; junction bases with no gene match: 2. This CDR3 has 14 amino acids. CDR1 and CDR2 (germline): GTSNPN, SVGIG (reference sequence). The CDR3 nucleotides read TGTGCCTGGAGTGGGACTAGCGGAAAAGAGACCCAGTACTTC. Translating gives CAWSGTSGKETQYF.

V usage is TRBV9 and J usage is TRBJ2-5; the D gene is possibly TRBD1 (5 bases). The CDR3 contains 13 residues. Germline V gives CDR1 SGDLS, CDR2 YYNGEE. Trimming shortened V by 3 bases and J by 5 bases, and 11 bases separated the two germline ends. CDR3 DNA sequence: TGTGCCAGCAGCGCAGCAGGGTCGGAGACCCAGTACTTC. It encodes CASSAAGSETQYF.